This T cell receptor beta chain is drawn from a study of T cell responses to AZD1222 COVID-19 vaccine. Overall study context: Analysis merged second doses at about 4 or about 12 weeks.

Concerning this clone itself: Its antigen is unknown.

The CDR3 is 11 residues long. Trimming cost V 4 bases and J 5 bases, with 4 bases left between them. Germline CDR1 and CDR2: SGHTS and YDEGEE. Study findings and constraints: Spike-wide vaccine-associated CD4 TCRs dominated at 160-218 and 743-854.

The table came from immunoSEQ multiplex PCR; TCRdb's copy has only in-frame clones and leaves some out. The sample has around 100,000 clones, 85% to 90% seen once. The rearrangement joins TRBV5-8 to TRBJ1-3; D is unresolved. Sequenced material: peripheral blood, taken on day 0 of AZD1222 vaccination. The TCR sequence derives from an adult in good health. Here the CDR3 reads CASSIRNTIYF. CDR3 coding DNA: TGTGCCAGCAGCATTAGAAACACCATATATTTT.